Below, one T cell receptor beta chain is given with its context. The antigen is undetermined. Sequenced material consisted of expressed TCRB transcripts (all of the isolated RNA was reverse transcribed). Assay used: immunoSEQ multiplex PCR; TCRdb lists only in-frame clones, some missing. The sample consists of 150,000 to 170,000 clones, about 9.3% of them appearing once. The record originates from a study of beta chain features in type 1 diabetes. Study findings and constraints: VDJ junctions from patients with type 1 diabetes contained fewer insertions and more deletions. Patients' naive, central memory and Treg TCRB repertoires seemed closer to one another than those of healthy donors. A moderate, significant TCRB CDR3 shortening appeared in type 1 diabetes across four CD4+ subsets.

The CDR3 contains 14 residues. Trimming took off 5 bases at V and 5 bases at J, with 15 bases between the two ends. The germline V gene has CDR1 SGHVS and CDR2 FQNEAQ. This TCR came from a man younger than 40 with type 1 diabetes. The specimen sequenced was central memory CD4+ T cells from blood. J is TRBJ1-2 and V is TRBV7-8, with D possibly being TRBD1 (6 bases). CDR3: CASSPDRNSYGYTF. For the CDR3, the DNA is TGTGCCAGCAGCCCCGACAGGAATTCTTATGGCTACACCTTC.